The rows below give T cell receptor beta chains drawn from one sample of a study of response to subunit inactivated influenza vaccine. Each CDR3 protein is one row after TCRdb ran MiXCR on the RT-PCR reads. Altogether around 530,000 distinct CDR3 sequences are present, 10% to 15% being singletons, with the ten largest covering roughly a tenth. The specimen comprised PBMCs from blood, sampled on the day of vaccination. The receptors were sampled from a man aged 50 or older who received an inactivated influenza vaccine. CDR3s include the opening cysteine and the closing phenylalanine or tryptophan. A D gene is named only where the DNA matches it firmly. Clone size, where shown, is once, few, many, or a class for clones that have expanded.

clone_size	v_call	d_call	j_call	cdr3_aa	cdr3_nt
once	TRBV20-1	-	TRBJ2-2	CSARRQGGGELFF	TGCAGTGCTAGAAGACAGGGAGGCGGGGAGCTGTTTTTT
many	TRBV29-1	-	TRBJ1-2	CSVEGQGYGYTF	TGCAGCGTTGAAGGCCAGGGGTATGGCTACACCTTC
-	TRBV29-1	-	TRBJ2-1	CSVILSYNEQFF	TGCAGCGTTATTTTATCATACAATGAGCAGTTCTTC
-	TRBV20-1	-	TRBJ1-2	CSARRTGGDYGYTF	TGCAGTGCTAGGAGGACGGGGGGAGACTATGGCTACACCTTC
few	TRBV14	TRBD2	TRBJ2-1	CASSQIHGLATYNEQFF	TGTGCCAGCAGCCAAATTCATGGACTAGCAACCTACAATGAGCAGTTCTTC
many	TRBV4-2	-	TRBJ2-2	CASSQVMVNTGELFF	TGTGCCAGCAGCCAAGTGATGGTAAACACCGGGGAGCTGTTTTTT
-	TRBV28	-	TRBJ2-5	CASRWTGGSQETQYF	TGTGCCAGCAGGTGGACCGGTGGGTCCCAAGAGACCCAGTACTTC
few	TRBV6-5	-	TRBJ2-5	CASSYSSTMDRFSLTTQYF	TGTGCCAGCAGTTACTCGAGTACTATGGATCGGTTCTCGCTAACGACCCAGTACTTC
many	TRBV5-1	TRBD2	TRBJ2-1	CASSVGKTSGGGNEQFF	TGCGCCAGCAGCGTGGGCAAGACTAGCGGGGGTGGTAATGAGCAGTTCTTC
few	TRBV6-1	TRBD2	TRBJ2-1	CATSSGTISSYNEQFF	TGTGCCACATCTAGCGGGACTATTAGCTCCTACAATGAGCAGTTCTTC
-	TRBV12-3/TRBV12-4	-	TRBJ1-6	CASSKSGLGNSPLHF	TGTGCCAGCAGCAAATCGGGGCTAGGTAATTCACCCCTCCACTTT
-	TRBV7-9	-	TRBJ1-2	CASSLVGGQNYGYTF	TGTGCCAGCAGCTTAGTTGGAGGACAAAACTATGGCTACACCTTC
few	TRBV12-3/TRBV12-4	-	TRBJ2-1	CASSAAGRSYNEQFF	TGTGCCAGCAGTGCCGCGGGCCGCTCCTACAATGAGCAGTTCTTC
-	TRBV29-1	TRBD2	TRBJ2-7	CSVGSGGRVSYEQYF	TGCAGCGTGGGTTCGGGCGGGAGAGTCTCCTACGAGCAGTACTTC
once	TRBV20-1	-	TRBJ2-5	CSASLGAPRETQYF	TGCAGTGCAAGTTTGGGGGCGCCCCGGGAGACCCAGTACTTC
-	TRBV28	-	TRBJ2-3	CASSSPPQQGTQYF	TGTGCCAGCAGTTCCCCACCCCAGCAGGGGACGCAGTATTTT
few	TRBV10-3	TRBD1	TRBJ2-1	CAIRKGLGQGADEQFF	TGTGCCATCAGGAAAGGATTGGGACAGGGGGCCGATGAGCAGTTCTTC
-	TRBV7-8	-	TRBJ2-7	CASSTELGRSYEQYF	TGTGCCAGCAGCACTGAGCTGGGAAGGAGCTACGAGCAGTACTTC
few	TRBV11-3	-	TRBJ2-1	CASSPRRSGPREQFF	TGTGCCAGCAGCCCAAGGAGGTCTGGTCCAAGAGAGCAGTTCTTC
few	TRBV5-4	-	TRBJ2-2	CASSSYKRQNTGELFF	TGTGCCAGCAGCTCCTACAAACGTCAGAACACCGGGGAGCTGTTTTTT
few	TRBV7-9	-	TRBJ2-1	CASSTQYRVEGLEQFF	TGTGCCAGCAGCACCCAATACAGGGTCGAAGGCCTTGAGCAGTTCTTC
-	TRBV28	TRBD1	TRBJ2-2	CASSFIRGRNGELFF	TGTGCCAGCAGTTTCATCAGGGGGCGCAACGGGGAGCTGTTTTTT
few	TRBV15	TRBD2	TRBJ2-1	CATSSPMAGGSNEQFF	TGTGCCACCAGCTCCCCCATGGCGGGAGGGTCTAATGAGCAGTTCTTC
few	TRBV4-2	TRBD2	TRBJ2-5	CASSQLGLAGQETQYF	TGTGCCAGCAGCCAACTGGGACTAGCGGGACAAGAGACCCAGTACTTC
-	TRBV5-5	TRBD2	TRBJ2-1	CASSSRLAGGRDYNEQFF	TGTGCCAGCAGCTCCCGTCTAGCGGGAGGGAGGGACTACAATGAGCAGTTCTTC
-	TRBV27	-	TRBJ1-5	CASSDGSGPNQPQHF	TGTGCCAGCAGTGACGGGTCCGGACCCAATCAGCCCCAGCATTTT
few	TRBV5-1	-	TRBJ1-1	CASSLDGALGTEAFF	TGCGCCAGCAGCTTGGATGGGGCCTTGGGCACTGAAGCTTTCTTT
-	TRBV24-1	-	TRBJ1-6	CATSDNLNNSPLHF	TGTGCCACCAGTGATAACCTCAATAATTCACCCCTCCACTTT
-	TRBV28	TRBD2	TRBJ2-2	CASGLAGGPAGELFF	TGTGCCAGTGGACTAGCGGGAGGGCCCGCCGGGGAGCTGTTTTTT